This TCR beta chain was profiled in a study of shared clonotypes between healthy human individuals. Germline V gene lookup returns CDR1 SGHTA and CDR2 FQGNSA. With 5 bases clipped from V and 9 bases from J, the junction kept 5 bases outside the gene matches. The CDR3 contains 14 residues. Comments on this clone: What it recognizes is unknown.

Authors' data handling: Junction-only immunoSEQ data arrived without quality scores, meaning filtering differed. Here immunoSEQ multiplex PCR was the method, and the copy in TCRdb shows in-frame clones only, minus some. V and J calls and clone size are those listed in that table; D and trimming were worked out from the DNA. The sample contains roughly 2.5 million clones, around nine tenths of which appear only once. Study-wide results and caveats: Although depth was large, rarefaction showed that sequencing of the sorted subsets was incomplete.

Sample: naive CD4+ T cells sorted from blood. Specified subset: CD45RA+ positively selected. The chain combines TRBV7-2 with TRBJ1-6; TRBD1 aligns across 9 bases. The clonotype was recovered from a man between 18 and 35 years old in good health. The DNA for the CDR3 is TGTGCCAGCAGCCCCGGACAGGGGAGTTCACCCCTCCACTTT. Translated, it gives CASSPGQGSSPLHF.